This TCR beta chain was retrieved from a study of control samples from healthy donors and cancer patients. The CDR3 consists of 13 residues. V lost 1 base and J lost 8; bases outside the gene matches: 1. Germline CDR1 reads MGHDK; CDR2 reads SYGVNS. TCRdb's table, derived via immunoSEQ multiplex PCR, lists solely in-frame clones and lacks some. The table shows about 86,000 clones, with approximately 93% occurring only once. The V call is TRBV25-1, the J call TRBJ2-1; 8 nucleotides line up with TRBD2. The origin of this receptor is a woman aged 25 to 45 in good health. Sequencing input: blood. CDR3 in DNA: TGTGCCAGCAGTGAATGGGGACTAGATGAGCAGTTCTTC. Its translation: CASSEWGLDEQFF.